The subject of this entry is one TCR beta chain. What it binds is unknown. A read error may produce the germline difference seen at one junction end. The sequence runs out 3 residues before the end of the CDR3; the remainder is reconstructed from the germline J gene. The sample belongs to a study of T cells in women clearing cervical HPV infection. Study in general: Case blood was drawn when the lesion was first found; control blood after infection became undetectable. Study-level findings and limits: Richness differences could reflect unmeasured T-cell content per sample. Cases carried less TRBV6-7 than controls: 0.11% versus 0.16%.

TCR beta CDR3 amplified by multiplex PCR from roughly 1,100 ng genomic DNA. Sequenced by immunoSEQ multiplex PCR; TCRdb stores in-frame clones only, minus some. In all, the sample yields roughly 30,000 clones. CDR1 and CDR2 (germline): SSHAT, FNYEAQ (reference sequence). This CDR3 region has 15 residues. The clonotype comes from a woman aged 18-70 years with a cervical HPV16 infection that either progressed to CIN3+ or cleared (not recorded which). The chain combines TRBV7-7 with TRBJ1-2, with D possibly being TRBD1 (5 bases). Input material: blood buffy coat. CDR3 residues: CASSLGVAGYYDYTF. The DNA read from the CDR3 is TGTGCTAGCAGCTTAGGGGTAGCGGGATACTACGAC.